A single sample is the source of the 23 T cell receptor beta chains below, sequenced in a study of blood T cell repertoires in COVID-19. Generated by immunoSEQ multiplex PCR, the TCRdb table keeps only in-frame clones and is missing some. This sample yields 150,000 to 200,000 clones, of which roughly 89% are seen a single time; less than 0.7% belongs to the top ten. Sequenced: peripheral blood. Every receptor here comes from a middle-aged man with acute or convalescent COVID-19.

On this clone itself: Other DNA sequences in this specimen translate into the identical CDR3. The chain is built from TRBV9 and TRBJ1-3; D call uncertain. From germline, CDR1 is SGDLS and CDR2 YYNGEE. Trimming removed 0 bases from V and 0 bases from J, with 7 bases in between. The CDR3 is 15 amino acids. CDR3 DNA sequence: TGTGCCAGCAGCGTAGGCGGCGTCTCTGGAAACACCATATATTTT. It encodes CASSVGGVSGNTIYF.

The chain is built from TRBV5-1 and TRBJ2-2; 9 bases are shared with TRBD1. This CDR3 comprises 15 residues. The J segment lost 5 bases and the V segment lost 2 bases, leaving 4 bases of the junction unmatched. Germline CDR1 is SGHRS and CDR2 is YFSETQ. CDR3 sequence: CASSLQGAKTGELFF. In DNA, the CDR3 is TGCGCCAGCAGCTTACAGGGGGCAAAGACCGGGGAGCTGTTTTTT.

This clone showed up just a few times. The chain recombines TRBV29-1 with TRBJ1-2, with TRBD1 matching over 7 bases. J lost 6 bases, V lost 1 base, and 2 bases had no gene match. This CDR3 region has 12 residues. CDR1 is SQVTM, CDR2 ANQGSEA, per germline. The CDR3 bases are TGCAGCGTTGAAGGGGACAGAGATGGCTACACCTTC. The encoded protein is CSVEGDRDGYTF.

This chain uses TRBV7-2 with TRBJ1-4, with a possible D match to TRBD1 (5 bases). Between the trimmed V and J ends, which lost 0 bases and 8 bases, there was a span of 10 bases. This CDR3 is 14 amino acids long. Germline V gene lookup returns CDR1 SGHTA and CDR2 FQGNSA. CDR3 loop: CASSLAGVEEKLFF. The CDR3 region has the DNA TGTGCCAGCAGCTTAGCAGGGGTGGAAGAAAAACTGTTTTTT.

This sequence joins TRBV28 and TRBJ1-5, with 8 bases aligning to TRBD1. Germline trimming cut 4 bases from V and 7 bases from J; bases unmatched to any gene: 9. Per germline, CDR1 MDHEN and CDR2 SYDVKM. The CDR3 extends over 15 amino acids. CDR3 sequence (DNA): TGTGCCAGCAGTTCGGCCCCGACAGGGGAGCAGCCCCAGCATTTT. Translation gives CASSSAPTGEQPQHF.

The chain employs TRBV10-3 and TRBJ1-2; D is perhaps TRBD1 (5 bases). Trimming shortened V by 4 bases and J by 3 bases, and 18 bases separated the two germline ends. The CDR3 runs to 16 residues. In germline, CDR1 is ENHRY, CDR2 SYGVKD. CDR3 DNA: TGTGCCATCAGTGCTGGCCTGGTTGAGACAGACTATGGCTACACCTTC. It specifies CAISAGLVETDYGYTF.

V and J are TRBV11-2 and TRBJ2-7; 9 bases line up with TRBD1. The CDR3 is 14 amino acids. Germline CDR1 and CDR2: SGHAT and FQNNGV. V trimming: 5 bases; J trimming: 2 bases; junction bases outside the gene matches: 4. Here the CDR3 reads CASSLDRGAYEQYF. In DNA, the CDR3 is TGTGCCAGCAGCCTTGACAGGGGGGCCTACGAGCAGTACTTC.

The chain recombines TRBV7-8 with TRBJ2-7; no firm D call. From germline, CDR1 is SGHVS and CDR2 FQNEAQ. This CDR3 contains 14 residues. Trimming left V 0 bases short and J 5 bases short, with 11 bases between. DNA of the CDR3: TGTGCCAGCAGCTTAGCGGCAGACTTCCACGAGCAGTACTTC. Encoded protein: CASSLAADFHEQYF.

This CDR3 is CASSPRIRGKGVNEQFF. In nucleotides, the CDR3 is TGTGCCAGCAGCCCGCGGATCCGGGGAAAGGGAGTTAATGAGCAGTTCTTC. V and J are TRBV7-6 and TRBJ2-1; tentative D call: TRBD2 (5 bases). Looked up from germline, CDR1 is SGHVS and CDR2 is FNYEAQ. The CDR3 covers 17 residues. V was pared by 5 bases and J by 7 bases, with 24 bases between.

The genes are TRBV28 and TRBJ1-1, with a possible D match to TRBD1 (5 bases). There are 14 residues in the CDR3. Germline V lookup: CDR1 MDHEN, CDR2 SYDVKM. V lost 7 bases and J lost 4, with 16 bases in between. CDR3 loop: CASTPGGQGTEAFF. The CDR3 nucleotides are TGTGCCAGCACCCCGGGAGGGCAGGGCACTGAAGCTTTCTTT.

The rearrangement uses TRBV9 and TRBJ2-7, with a possible D match to TRBD2 (6 bases). CDR3 length equals 16 residues. CDR1 SGDLS and CDR2 YYNGEE come from the germline V gene. Trimming removed 2 bases at V and 4 bases at J, with 19 bases between. The chain's CDR3 is CASSVGGQGLPYEQYF. CDR3 DNA: TGTGCCAGCAGCGTGGGAGGTCAAGGCCTACCTTACGAGCAGTACTTC. Looking up the rest from reference TRBV9 and TRBJ2-7 gives the full variable domain: DSGVTQTPKHLITATGQRVTLRCSPRSGDLSVYWYQQSLDQGLQFLIQYYNGEERAKGNILERFSAQQFPDLHSELNLSSLELGDSALYFCASSVGGQGLPYEQYFGPGTRLTVT.

The chain carries TRBV28 and TRBJ1-5; 11 nucleotides align to TRBD1. Germline V gene sequence: CDR1 MDHEN, CDR2 SYDVKM. CDR3 length: 16 residues. J was trimmed by 6 bases and V by 5 bases; bases with no gene match: 9. The CDR3 loop is CASSLRTGGPSQPQHF. Here the CDR3 DNA reads TGTGCCAGCAGTCTCAGGACAGGGGGCCCAAGTCAGCCCCAGCATTTT.

The gene calls are TRBV11-3 and TRBJ2-3, with 7 bases lining up with TRBD2. This CDR3 spans 14 amino acids. Germline CDR1 SGHNT, CDR2 YENEEA. V was pared by 0 bases and J by 8 bases, with 5 bases of the junction left unmatched. CDR3 amino acids: CASSLDAGVGTQYF. The CDR3 coding sequence is TGTGCCAGCAGCTTAGATGCGGGAGTGGGTACGCAGTATTTT.

V gene TRBV28 combines with J gene TRBJ2-3; 8 nucleotides match TRBD2. CDR3 size: 16 residues. CDR1 and CDR2 (germline): MDHEN, SYDVKM. The trim removed 6 bases at V and 4 bases at J, leaving 12 bases unmatched. The DNA of the CDR3 is TGTGCCAGCAGCCATGTTGGTAGCGGGATCCCAGATACGCAGTATTTT. Its translation: CASSHVGSGIPDTQYF.

The V call is TRBV18, the J call TRBJ1-3; 9 bases match TRBD1. The V gene's germline CDR1 is KGHSH and CDR2 LQKENI. J lost 4 bases, V lost 5 bases, and 9 bases had no gene match. This CDR3 is built from 16 residues. The CDR3 loop is CASSSAGTGQGNTIYF. As DNA, the CDR3 is TGTGCCAGCTCATCTGCCGGGACAGGGCAAGGAAACACCATATATTTT.

This clone was recorded only once. The V call is TRBV28, the J call TRBJ1-2, with D uncertain. Trimming removed 6 bases from V and 3 bases from J, with 11 bases in between. The CDR3 is 13 residues long. CDR1 and CDR2 (germline): MDHEN, SYDVKM. The CDR3 spells CASSIDKDYGYTF. Written as DNA, the CDR3 is TGTGCCAGCAGCATCGACAAGGACTATGGCTACACCTTC.

The genes are TRBV6-5 and TRBJ1-1; D is perhaps TRBD1 (6 bases). In germline, CDR1 is MNHEY, CDR2 SVGAGI. The CDR3 has 15 amino acids. V lost 2 bases and J 2 bases, leaving 12 bases between the germline ends. Here the CDR3 DNA reads TGTGCCAGCAGTTACAGGGCAGGGGCAAACACTGAAGCTTTCTTT. This gives the protein CASSYRAGANTEAFF.

This rearrangement joins TRBV11-2 to TRBJ1-6; D is undetermined. Germline CDR1 and CDR2: SGHAT and FQNNGV. CDR3 length: 15 residues. V was cut by 5 bases and J by 1 base, with 9 bases left in between. The CDR3 loop reads CASSPTRSYNSPLHF. As DNA, the CDR3 is TGTGCCAGCAGCCCTACCCGATCCTATAATTCACCCCTCCACTTT.

The chain carries TRBV6-2 or TRBV6-3 and TRBJ2-7; 7 bases map to TRBD1. The ends lost 5 bases at V and 2 bases at J; junction bases unmatched: 3. Germline V gene lookup returns CDR1 MNHEY and CDR2 SVGEGT. This CDR3 is built from 13 residues. The CDR3 reads CASSKGAAYEQYV. Here the CDR3 DNA reads TGTGCCAGCAGTAAGGGGGCGGCCTACGAGCAGTACGTC.

The chain has TRBV4-1 and TRBJ2-1; 10 bases line up with TRBD1. V shed 4 bases, J shed 4 bases, and the junction held 1 base outside the gene matches. The V gene's germline CDR1 is MGHRA and CDR2 YSYEKL. This CDR3 is 14 amino acids long. CDR3 in DNA: TGCGCCAGCAGCCTGGACAGGGGGTACAATGAGCAGTTCTTC. This codes for CASSLDRGYNEQFF.

V is TRBV19 and J is TRBJ2-3, with TRBD1 matching over 9 bases. Germline V gives CDR1 LNHDA, CDR2 SQIVND (reference sequence). CDR3 length: 15 amino acids. V was clipped by 4 bases and J by 4 bases; unmatched bases: 6. CDR3 DNA sequence: TGTGCCAGTAGTAGCCGGGACAGGGACTCAGATACGCAGTATTTT. It codes for CASSSRDRDSDTQYF.

CDR3 in DNA: TGTGCCAGCTCACCAGGGGACAGCCGGACGAAAAGGATTATCGATCAGCCCCAGCATTTT. Translating it yields CASSPGDSRTKRIIDQPQHF. This chain links TRBV18 with TRBJ1-5, with TRBD1 matching over 7 bases. V lost 2 bases, J lost 5 bases, and 21 bases stayed unmatched. CDR3 length equals 20 residues. In germline, CDR1 is KGHSH, CDR2 LQKENI.

The V gene is TRBV3-1 (or the pseudogene TRBV3-2), the J gene TRBJ1-6; D remains unclear. Germline CDR1 is LGHDT and CDR2 is YNNKEL (reference sequence). V lost 3 bases to trimming and J lost 0 bases, with 6 bases between them. The CDR3 contains 15 residues. In DNA, the CDR3 is TGTGCCAGCAGCCACGGGAGCTCCTATAATTCACCCCTCCACTTT. It encodes CASSHGSSYNSPLHF.